This T cell receptor (beta chain) came from a study of blood T cell repertoires in COVID-19 (TCRdb year 2020). Regarding the research as a whole: Samples from collaborators originated in the United States, Italy and Spain and spanned both the acute and convalescent phases of COVID-19. The samples were drawn from two sources: the first 160 participants of the ongoing ImmuneRACE study, and 1,200 or so subjects contributed by 6 global collaborators. Where available, HLA class I and class II types were taken from metadata supplied by the sample provider and were not determined by assay-based typing. A freely available public database, intended as a resource for researchers studying the immune response to SARS-CoV-2, is where the repertoires were released. A de-identified subject ID, COVID-19 status, age in years and sex were almost always included in the sample metadata. Subjects who had been exposed to COVID-19, were actively infected with it, or had recovered from it provided the deeply sampled blood TCRbeta repertoires that made up the dataset. The prospective study material was composed of cDNA or gDNA derived from T cells, B-cell-depleted T cells, or PBMCs.

Findings and caveats that apply to the study as a whole: The amount of clinical and demographic metadata varied by source and participant and was provided uncurated.

TCRbeta CDR3 regions were amplified from genomic DNA using the immunoSEQ Assay, a bias-controlled multiplex PCR. Per the original workflow: Within the assay, amplification of reference gene primers was used to estimate how many nucleated cells each sample contained. To quantify the absolute abundance of each unique TCRbeta CDR3 rearrangement, sequence reads were collapsed and filtered. For each sample, productive Simpson clonality was calculated by taking the square root of Simpson's diversity index across productive rearrangements. The table comes from immuneACCESS by way of TCRdb, which keeps in-frame sequences with V and J called. Part of the clones is missing from these tables; in studies checked, under half for an unresolved V gene and the rest for unknown reasons. For V, J and clone size, that table is used; D and trimming come from the DNA. The sample yields around 180,000 clones; around 89% were counted once. The ten largest clonotypes hold about 3.9% of the sample.

Collaborating institutions collected whole blood in K2EDTA tubes following their own protocols. For TCRbeta analysis, collaborators shipped samples in one of three forms: frozen whole blood, isolated PBMCs, or DNA extracted from either of those sample types. On this clone: Its antigen is still unknown. Per-base quality was not reported, and no clone a single base away is much larger than it.

Taken from the germline V gene (reference sequence), the CDR1 and CDR2 loops are MNHNY and SVGAGI. At the junction V is shortened by 4 bases and J by 6 bases, with 16 bases in between. The CDR3 has 15 amino acids, counting the end cysteine and phenylalanine. Only the CDR3 DNA is retained, 45 bases long and in frame from the first base. The chain was built from TRBV6-6 and TRBJ2-1; the D gene is perhaps TRBD2, on 6 matching bases. Sequencing was carried out using peripheral blood. The sequence was collected from a woman aged 25 to 45 with acute or convalescent COVID-19. At the DNA level, the sequence is TGTGCCAGCAGTTTACTTGGCGGGAAACTCAATGAGCAGTTCTTC. This sequence encodes CASSLLGGKLNEQFF.